This T cell receptor beta chain was captured by sequencing in a study of blood T cell repertoires in COVID-19. Study information: Some COVID-19 samples were acute and others convalescent; all came from the United States, Italy and Spain. Nucleic acid was either cDNA or gDNA, and it came from T cells, B-cell-depleted T cells, or PBMCs.

In the authors' methods: Researchers report that nucleated cell counts were estimated from reference gene primer amplification. Assay: immunoSEQ multiplex PCR; the TCRdb copy retains only in-frame clones and omits some. V, J and clone size reflect that table, while D and trimming were determined from the DNA. The sample holds 65,000 to 70,000 clones, approximately 84% seen once. This CDR3 contains 14 residues. The J segment lost 5 bases and the V segment lost 10 bases, leaving 6 bases of the junction unmatched. Germline-derived CDR1 and CDR2 are ENHRY and SYGVKD. Specimen: peripheral blood. The clonotype comes from a woman in her fifties or sixties with acute or convalescent COVID-19. This sequence joins TRBV10-3 and TRBJ2-1, with 12 bases fitting TRBD2. The CDR3 sequence is CATRLAGGDNEQFF. CDR3 nucleotides: TGTGCCACCCGGCTAGCGGGGGGGGACAATGAGCAGTTCTTC.